Listed below are T cell receptor beta chains from one sample, sequenced in a study of shared clonotypes between healthy human individuals. Data came from immunoSEQ multiplex PCR; TCRdb stores just in-frame clones and leaves some out. The sample carries 2 million to 2.5 million clones, 93% recorded once. The sequenced sample consisted of naive CD4+ T cells from PBMCs. The receptors come from a young man in good health. Some clones in this sample may be carry-over from other donors' samples. CDR3s include the opening cysteine and the closing phenylalanine or tryptophan. A D gene is named only where the DNA matches it firmly. A clone size is listed for some rows: how often the clone was seen (once, few, many), or a class if it is expanded.

TRBV5-4	TRBJ1-2	.	.	TGTGCCAGCAGCTTGGAGTTCGGGGGGCCAGGCTACACCTTC	CASSLEFGGPGYTF
TRBV6-1	TRBJ2-3	TRBD1	.	TGTGCCAGCAGTACCGGGACAGGGGTGATAGATACGCAGTATTTT	CASSTGTGVIDTQYF
TRBV18	TRBJ1-3	.	.	TGTGCCAGCTCACCGTCGACCTCTCTCTCTGGAAACACCATATATTTT	CASSPSTSLSGNTIYF
TRBV7-2	TRBJ2-1	TRBD2	.	TGTGCCAGCAGCCCCCGGGACTACCTACGTCGTAGCTCCTACAATGAGCAGTTCTTC	CASSPRDYLRRSSYNEQFF
TRBV4-2	TRBJ1-4	.	.	TGTGCCAGCAGCCGAGACCTCCAGAATGAAAAACTGTTTTTT	CASSRDLQNEKLFF
TRBV15	TRBJ1-2	.	.	TGTGCCACCAGCCTTCAGGGGAGAGGCTACACCTTC	CATSLQGRGYTF
TRBV5-8	TRBJ1-4	TRBD1	.	TGTGCCAGCAGTCGTCGGGGACAGGGAAATGAAAAACTGTTTTTT	CASSRRGQGNEKLFF
TRBV5-1	TRBJ1-4	TRBD1	.	TGCGCCAGCAGCTTGGAAGGGGACAGGAATGAAAAACTGTTTTTT	CASSLEGDRNEKLFF
TRBV5-1	TRBJ2-7	.	.	TGCGCCAGCAGCTTGGCCGATGGACCCTACGAGCAGTACTTC	CASSLADGPYEQYF
TRBV6-1	TRBJ2-5	TRBD1	.	TGTGCCAGCAGTCCGGGGACAGTTCGGGAGACCCAGTACTTC	CASSPGTVRETQYF
TRBV27	TRBJ2-1	TRBD1	.	TGTGCCAGCAGTAACAGGGGGCGCGGTTACAATGAGCAGTTCTTC	CASSNRGRGYNEQFF
TRBV28	TRBJ2-5	TRBD1	.	TGTGCCAGCAGTGGCTCGACAGGGGGCCAAGAGACCCAGTACTTC	CASSGSTGGQETQYF
TRBV30	TRBJ1-1	.	.	TGTGCCTGGAGGGCTGGGTCCCTTATGAACACTGAAGCTTTCTTT	CAWRAGSLMNTEAFF
TRBV9	TRBJ2-1	TRBD2	.	TGTGCCAGCAGCGTAGCTAGCGGGAGGGGTAATGAGCAGTTCTTC	CASSVASGRGNEQFF
TRBV27	TRBJ2-3	TRBD1	.	TGTGCCAGCAGCCCCGACCGACAGGGTTGGGCAGATACGCAGTATTTT	CASSPDRQGWADTQYF
TRBV6-6	TRBJ2-1	.	.	TGTGCCAGCGCCTCCTTAACCCCGGCTGAGCAGTTCTTC	CASASLTPAEQFF
TRBV5-1	TRBJ2-1	TRBD2	.	TGCGCCAGCAGCTTGGGGTCGGCTAGCGGGAGCGATGAGCAGTTCTTC	CASSLGSASGSDEQFF
TRBV7-9	TRBJ2-1	.	once	TGTGCCAGCAGCACCTCGGGGCTAGCTCCCGATGAGCAGTTCTTC	CASSTSGLAPDEQFF
TRBV6-5	TRBJ1-3	.	.	TGTGCCAGCAGTTACTCGACGGGTAACTCTGGAAACACCATATATTTT	CASSYSTGNSGNTIYF
TRBV7-2	TRBJ2-7	.	.	TGTGCCAGCAGCTTAGGAAGAGCTTACGAGCAGTACTTC	CASSLGRAYEQYF
TRBV7-9	TRBJ2-5	.	.	TGTGCCAGCAGCTTAGTCGGGCCGACGCGGGAGACCCAGTACTTC	CASSLVGPTRETQYF
TRBV9	TRBJ1-3	.	.	TGTGCCAGCAGCGTGGAACCAGGAAACACCATATATTTT	CASSVEPGNTIYF
TRBV18	TRBJ2-3	.	.	TGTGCCAGCTCACCAGGTGACACAGATACGCAGTATTTT	CASSPGDTDTQYF
TRBV19	TRBJ1-4	.	.	TGTGCCAGTAGTATTGGGTTCCTCCGGGGAGGTAATGAAAAACTGTTTTTT	CASSIGFLRGGNEKLFF
TRBV5-6	TRBJ2-1	.	.	TGTGCCAGCAGCTTCGGGGGGCGCCCTTACAATGAGCAGTTCTTC	CASSFGGRPYNEQFF
TRBV9	TRBJ2-7	TRBD1	.	TGTGCCAGCAGCGTCGAGGGACAGGGGGCCCACGAGCAGTACTTC	CASSVEGQGAHEQYF
TRBV28	TRBJ1-2	.	.	TGTGCCAGCAGTTCGACATTTGGCTACACCTTC	CASSSTFGYTF
TRBV7-3	TRBJ2-3	.	.	TGTGCCAGCAGCTTAACCATTACAACAGATACGCAGTATTTT	CASSLTITTDTQYF
TRBV18	TRBJ2-7	.	.	TGTGCCAGCTCACCAAACGGGGGATACAACTACGAGCAGTACTTC	CASSPNGGYNYEQYF